The 27 T cell receptor beta chains in this list originate from one sample, sequenced in a study of blood T cell repertoires in COVID-19. Data came from immunoSEQ multiplex PCR; TCRdb stores just in-frame clones and leaves some out. Of roughly 50,000 clones in the sample, 89% were seen once. The sequenced sample consisted of peripheral blood. Every receptor here comes from a woman between 55 and 75 years old with active COVID-19.

The J gene is TRBJ2-7, the V gene TRBV2; perhaps TRBD2 as D (6 bases). The CDR3 covers 15 residues. The germline V gene has CDR1 SNHLY and CDR2 FYNNEI. V shed 7 bases and J shed 7 bases, with 23 bases lying between them. In nucleotides, the CDR3 is TGTGCCAGCAAAATCAGTGGGGCGCGGGATCGGGAGCAGTACTTC. It encodes CASKISGARDREQYF.

The V call is TRBV5-1, the J call TRBJ1-4; TRBD1 matches at 7 bases. The CDR3 is 15 residues long. J gave up 4 bases and V 5 bases, and 8 bases lay outside the gene matches. Germline V gives CDR1 SGHRS, CDR2 YFSETQ. Here the CDR3 reads CASRATGVDNEKLFF. The CDR3 DNA sequence: TGCGCCAGCAGAGCCACAGGGGTAGATAATGAAAAACTGTTTTTT.

The rearrangement links TRBV6-5 to TRBJ2-7; D is possibly TRBD1 (6 bases). The CDR3 contains 15 residues. The germline V gene has CDR1 MNHEY and CDR2 SVGAGI. V was cut by 2 bases and J by 2 bases, with 13 bases left in between. CDR3 amino acids: CASSYQTGSAYEQYF. In DNA, the CDR3 is TGTGCCAGCAGTTACCAGACAGGCTCAGCCTACGAGCAGTACTTC.

The chain couples TRBV7-3 to TRBJ2-1, with D tentatively TRBD1 (7 bases). This CDR3 region has 18 residues. V was trimmed by 5 bases and J by 3 bases, leaving 23 bases between them. CDR1 and CDR2 (germline): SGHTA, FQGTGA. The CDR3 DNA sequence: TGTGCCAGCAGCGAAAGGACAGGAGGGAGTTGGTGCTACAATGAGCAGTTCTTC. Translation gives CASSERTGGSWCYNEQFF.

The CDR3 DNA reads as TGTGCCAGCAGCCAAAGTGGAGCCCCGAACACTGAAGCTTTCTTT. This sequence encodes CASSQSGAPNTEAFF. This rearrangement joins TRBV3-1 (or the pseudogene TRBV3-2) to TRBJ1-1, with unresolved D. CDR1 and CDR2 (germline): LGHDT, YNNKEL (reference sequence). V lost 2 bases to trimming and J lost 1 base, with 11 bases between them. The CDR3 contains 15 residues.

Only one count was recorded for this clone. The chain joins TRBV7-9 to TRBJ2-7; TRBD1 is a possible D gene (5 bases). Trimming cost V 1 base and J 4 bases, with 8 bases left between them. Germline V gene lookup returns CDR1 SEHNR and CDR2 FQNEAQ (reference sequence). The CDR3 covers 13 residues. CDR3 sequence (DNA): TGTGCCAGCAGCTTAGGGACACCTTACGAGCAGTACTTC. Translating gives CASSLGTPYEQYF.

This clone occurred once. The rearrangement uses TRBV2 and TRBJ2-5, with TRBD2 matching over 12 bases. The CDR3 has 17 residues. CDR1 SNHLY and CDR2 FYNNEI come from the germline V gene. V gave up 5 bases and J gave up 2 bases; unmatched junction bases: 9. CDR3 amino acids: CASSSGLAGWGQETQYF. The CDR3 region has the DNA TGTGCCAGCAGTTCGGGACTAGCGGGCTGGGGGCAAGAGACCCAGTACTTC.

The chain employs TRBV5-6 and TRBJ2-5; TRBD1 might be the D (6 bases). The germline V gene has CDR1 SGHDT and CDR2 YYEEEE. This CDR3 region has 14 residues. The V and J ends lost 4 bases and 2 bases respectively, with 12 bases between them. This CDR3 reads CASSLGQPQETQYF. The CDR3 DNA reads TGTGCCAGCAGCCTCGGACAGCCACAAGAGACCCAGTACTTC.

J is TRBJ1-1 and V is TRBV5-4; D unclear. The CDR3 is 13 residues long. V was clipped by 4 bases and J by 0 bases, with 7 bases between them. Germline CDR1 and CDR2: SGHNT and YYREEE (reference sequence). CDR3: CASSGQLNTEAFF. CDR3 DNA: TGTGCCAGCAGCGGTCAGTTGAACACTGAAGCTTTCTTT.

CDR3 sequence reads: CASSPQGARETQYF. CDR3 in DNA: TGTGCCAGCAGCCCACAGGGGGCGCGGGAGACCCAGTACTTC. V gene TRBV6-5 combines with J gene TRBJ2-5, with 9 positions matching TRBD1. The CDR3 loop spans 14 amino acids. V dropped 6 bases and J dropped 5; count of bases not matched to a gene: 7. Per the germline V gene, CDR1 is MNHEY and CDR2 is SVGAGI.

The gene calls are TRBV10-3 and TRBJ1-5; D is possibly TRBD1 (6 bases). CDR1 is ENHRY and CDR2 is SYGVKD in the germline V gene. Trimming removed 8 bases at V and 4 bases at J, with 12 bases between. This CDR3 comprises 13 residues. CDR3: CAIRGDRNQPQHF. The CDR3, as DNA: TGTGCCATCCGGGGCGACAGGAATCAGCCCCAGCATTTT.

CDR3 loop: CASSYGGRYNEQFF. In DNA, the CDR3 is TGTGCCAGCAGTTACGGGGGGAGGTACAATGAGCAGTTCTTC. The chain is built from TRBV6-2 or TRBV6-3 and TRBJ2-1, with D tentatively TRBD2 (6 bases). Trimming stripped 2 bases from V and 4 bases from J, with 9 bases between. In germline, CDR1 is MNHEY, CDR2 SVGEGT. There are 14 residues in the CDR3.

This clone showed up just once. The chain couples TRBV7-2 to TRBJ1-4, with D uncertain. Germline V CDR1 and CDR2: SGHTA, FQGNSA. Between the trimmed V and J ends, which lost 1 base and 8 bases, there was a span of 11 bases. CDR3 length equals 14 residues. Here the CDR3 reads CASSLGGSREKLFF. The CDR3 coding sequence is TGTGCCAGCAGCTTAGGAGGGTCGCGGGAAAAACTGTTTTTT.

V usage is TRBV9 and J usage is TRBJ2-1; 8 bases are shared with TRBD2. This CDR3 spans 15 amino acids. V lost 0 bases to trimming and J lost 2 bases; unmatched junction nucleotides: 1. Germline V gene data show CDR1 as SGDLS and CDR2 as YYNGEE. This CDR3 is CASSVDGGAYNEQFF. The CDR3 DNA is TGTGCCAGCAGCGTAGACGGGGGGGCCTACAATGAGCAGTTCTTC.

This clone was counted only a few times. The chain joins TRBV2 to TRBJ2-7; 9 bases line up with TRBD2. V lost 11 bases and J lost 2; bases outside the gene matches: 7. CDR1 SNHLY and CDR2 FYNNEI come from the germline V gene. The length of the CDR3 is 13 residues. The CDR3 sequence is CASRIAGAYEQYF. The CDR3, as DNA: TGTGCCTCCCGCATAGCGGGGGCCTACGAGCAGTACTTC.

The CDR3 DNA reads TGTGCCACCGGACAGGGTCAATCCCTCCACTTT. It yields the protein CATGQGQSLHF. The V and J genes are TRBV19 and TRBJ1-6; TRBD1 matches at 8 bases. CDR1 and CDR2 from the germline V gene are LNHDA and SQIVND (reference sequence). This CDR3 contains 11 residues. J was trimmed by 14 bases and V by 10 bases; bases with no gene match: 7.

The chain combines TRBV7-2 with TRBJ2-2, with D perhaps matching TRBD1 (6 bases). The CDR3 loop spans 15 amino acids. The V end was cut by 7 bases, the J end by 6 bases, with 18 bases between. Germline CDR1 is SGHTA and CDR2 is FQGNSA. The CDR3 DNA reads as TGTGCCAGCAACTTCAATTCAGGGGTACCCGGGGAGCTGTTTTTT. This codes for CASNFNSGVPGELFF.

The rearrangement uses TRBV2 and TRBJ2-1, with D unresolved. V lost 6 bases to trimming and J lost 2 bases, with 11 bases between them. In germline, CDR1 is SNHLY, CDR2 FYNNEI. The CDR3 contains 14 residues. The CDR3 DNA reads TGTGCCAGCAGGCCAGAGGTTACCTACAATGAGCAGTTCTTC. Translated: CASRPEVTYNEQFF.

The rearrangement joins TRBV7-2 to TRBJ2-7; a weak D match, TRBD1 (6 bases). The germline CDR1 and CDR2 sequences are SGHTA and FQGNSA. The CDR3 runs 14 residues. Between the trimmed V and J ends, which lost 5 bases and 1 base, there was a span of 12 bases. The CDR3 nucleotides are TGTGCCAGCAGCCCTGACAGGTGGTCCTACGAGCAGTACTTC. This translates into CASSPDRWSYEQYF.

The chain couples TRBV27 to TRBJ2-2; 9 bases map to TRBD1. After removal of 6 bases from V and 5 bases from J, the junction contained 10 bases not matched to a gene. The germline CDR1 and CDR2 sequences are MNHEY and SMNVEV (reference sequence). This CDR3 is built from 16 residues. For the CDR3, the DNA is TGTGCCAGCAGGACCCGGGACAGGGCATTTACCGGGGAGCTGTTTTTT. Translated: CASRTRDRAFTGELFF.

V usage is TRBV6-5 and J usage is TRBJ1-6, with a possible D match to TRBD1 (5 bases). The CDR3 runs to 14 residues. Germline V gene lookup returns CDR1 MNHEY and CDR2 SVGAGI. V lost 5 bases and J 7 bases, leaving 12 bases between the germline ends. The CDR3 reads CASSTRGLNSPLHF. Written as DNA, the CDR3 is TGTGCCAGCAGTACAAGGGGTCTAAATTCACCCCTCCACTTT.

This clone was seen a single time. The chain's CDR3 is CSASSGGAGDEQFF. The CDR3 DNA reads TGCAGTGCTAGTAGCGGGGGGGCCGGAGATGAGCAGTTCTTC. The chain is built from TRBV20-1 and TRBJ2-1, with 11 nucleotides matching TRBD2. Germline CDR1 is DFQATT and CDR2 is SNEGSKA (reference sequence). The CDR3 has 14 residues. The ends lost 3 bases at V and 8 bases at J; junction bases unmatched: 6.

The chain links TRBV18 to TRBJ2-1; D possibly corresponds to TRBD1 (5 bases). This CDR3 region has 15 residues. Germline V gene sequence: CDR1 KGHSH, CDR2 LQKENI. Trimming removed 0 bases at V and 1 base at J, with 7 bases between. The CDR3 coding sequence is TGTGCCAGCTCACCACCGAAGGGGTCCTACAATGAGCAGTTCTTC. Its translation is CASSPPKGSYNEQFF.

The chain employs TRBV12-3 or TRBV12-4 and TRBJ1-2; 7 nucleotides align to TRBD1. The CDR3 is made up of 13 amino acids. V lost 3 bases, J lost 7 bases, and 5 bases stayed unmatched. CDR3 in DNA: TGTGCCAGCAGTTTGGAGGGGGCATTTGGCTACACCTTC. It specifies CASSLEGAFGYTF.

The chain joins TRBV29-1 to TRBJ2-5; D possibly corresponds to TRBD2 (7 bases). This CDR3 contains 15 residues. Deletions cut 6 bases from V and 5 bases from J, with 22 bases between. In germline, CDR1 is SQVTM, CDR2 ANQGSEA. Here the CDR3 DNA reads TGCAGCGTGCTCCCTCTGGAGGGGGGGCGGGAGACCCAGTACTTC. It translates to CSVLPLEGGRETQYF.

This rearrangement joins TRBV5-8 to TRBJ1-3, with 10 bases matching TRBD1. V shed 4 bases and J 7 bases; nucleotides not matched to a gene: 5. CDR3 length: 14 residues. Looked up from germline, CDR1 is SGHTS and CDR2 is YDEGEE. CDR3 DNA: TGTGCCAGCAGCCGGGGACAGGGGATGAACACCATATATTTT. It is translated as CASSRGQGMNTIYF.

This clone was found once. The CDR3, as DNA: TGTGCCAGCAGCCAAAGCCCCGTAACCTACGAGCAGTACTTC. As protein: CASSQSPVTYEQYF. The rearrangement joins TRBV3-1 (or the pseudogene TRBV3-2) to TRBJ2-7; D unresolved. V was cut by 2 bases and J by 2 bases, with 10 bases left in between. There are 14 residues in the CDR3. Germline loops: CDR1 LGHDT, CDR2 YNNKEL (reference sequence).